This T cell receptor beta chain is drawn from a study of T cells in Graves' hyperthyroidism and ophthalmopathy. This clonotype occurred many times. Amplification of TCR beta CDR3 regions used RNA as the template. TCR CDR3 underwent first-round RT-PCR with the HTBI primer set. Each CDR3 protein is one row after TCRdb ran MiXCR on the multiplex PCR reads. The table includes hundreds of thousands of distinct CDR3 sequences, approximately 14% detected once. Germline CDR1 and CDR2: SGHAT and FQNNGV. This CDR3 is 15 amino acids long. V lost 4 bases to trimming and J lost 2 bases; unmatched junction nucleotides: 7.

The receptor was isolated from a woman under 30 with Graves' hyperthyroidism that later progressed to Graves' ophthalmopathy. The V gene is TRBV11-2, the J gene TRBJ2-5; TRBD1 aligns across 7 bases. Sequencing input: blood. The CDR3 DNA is TGTGCCAGCAGCTACCCCCGGGACAGACAAGAGACCCAGTACTTC. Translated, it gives CASSYPRDRQETQYF.